Below, 18 T cell receptor beta chains from the same sample are listed, as sequenced in a study of shared clonotypes between healthy human individuals. Assay: immunoSEQ multiplex PCR; the TCRdb copy retains only in-frame clones and omits some. The sample holds roughly 1,500,000 clones, approximately 98.5% seen once. Source material: naive CD4+ T cells sorted from blood. Specified subset: CD45RA+ positively selected. These receptors were collected from a man aged 25 to 45 in good health.

The rearrangement joins TRBV5-4 to TRBJ1-2; tentatively, D is TRBD1 (6 bases). In germline, CDR1 is SGHNT, CDR2 YYREEE (reference sequence). V lost 7 bases and J 2 bases, leaving 12 bases between the germline ends. The length of the CDR3 is 13 residues. CDR3: CASLDRENYGYTF. CDR3 bases: TGTGCCAGCCTGGACAGAGAGAACTATGGCTACACCTTC.

This chain connects TRBV2 to TRBJ1-2; possibly TRBD1 for D (5 bases). V was clipped by 5 bases and J by 1 base, with 8 bases between them. Germline CDR1 reads SNHLY; CDR2 reads FYNNEI. This CDR3 is built from 13 residues. For the CDR3, the DNA is TGTGCCAGCAGTCGGACACTTAACTATGGCTACACCTTC. This encodes CASSRTLNYGYTF.

V is TRBV4-3 and J is TRBJ2-3, with D possibly being TRBD2 (5 bases). CDR3 length: 14 amino acids. Germline V gene sequence: CDR1 LGHNA, CDR2 YSLEER. The germline V and J ends were trimmed by 0 bases and 4 bases, with 8 bases remaining between them. Written as DNA, the CDR3 is TGCGCCAGCAGCCAAGATGGACTGGCAGATACGCAGTATTTT. Translating it yields CASSQDGLADTQYF.

V gene TRBV7-2 combines with J gene TRBJ2-1; 9 nucleotides agree with TRBD2. This CDR3 spans 15 amino acids. Germline V gene lookup returns CDR1 SGHTA and CDR2 FQGNSA. V gave up 5 bases and J gave up 4 bases; unmatched junction bases: 6. The CDR3 region is CASSRVSGGYNEQFF. In DNA form, the CDR3 reads TGTGCCAGCAGCCGGGTTAGCGGGGGTTACAATGAGCAGTTCTTC. Together with reference TRBV7-2 and TRBJ2-1, the CDR3 gives the full variable domain: GAGVSQSPSNKVTEKGKDVELRCDPISGHTALYWYRQSLGQGLEFLIYFQGNSAPDKSGLPSDRFSAERTGGSVSTLTIQRTQQEDSAVYLCASSRVSGGYNEQFFGPGTRLTVL.

The chain is built from TRBV19 and TRBJ1-3, with TRBD1 as a possible D gene (6 bases). The length of the CDR3 is 13 residues. V was clipped by 5 bases and J by 6 bases, with 11 bases between them. CDR1 LNHDA and CDR2 SQIVND come from the germline V gene (reference sequence). CDR3 residues: CASSGTGLNTIYF. Here the CDR3 DNA reads TGTGCCAGTAGTGGAACAGGGTTAAACACCATATATTTT. Full variable domain (rest looked up from reference TRBV19 and TRBJ1-3): DGGITQSPKYLFRKEGQNVTLSCEQNLNHDAMYWYRQDPGQGLRLIYYSQIVNDFQKGDIAEGYSVSREKKESFPLTVTSAQKNPTAFYLCASSGTGLNTIYFGEGSWLTVV.

The V and J genes are TRBV27 and TRBJ2-1; D is possibly TRBD1 (6 bases). Germline CDR1 MNHEY, CDR2 SMNVEV (reference sequence). V was cut by 3 bases and J by 9 bases, with 18 bases left in between. This CDR3 has 15 amino acids. In DNA form, the CDR3 reads TGTGCCAGCAGTTTTTTTGGGCAGTTGGGGGCTGAGCAGTTCTTC. Translated, it gives CASSFFGQLGAEQFF.

The chain is built from TRBV7-9 and TRBJ2-2; no clear D. Trimming removed 6 bases from V and 6 bases from J, with 14 bases in between. Germline lookup yields CDR1 SEHNR and CDR2 FQNEAQ (reference sequence). The CDR3 has 14 residues. This CDR3 is CASSTLVSPGELFF. The CDR3 DNA is TGTGCCAGCAGTACCCTAGTATCTCCCGGGGAGCTGTTTTTT.

The rearrangement uses TRBV18 and TRBJ2-7; TRBD2 matches at 8 bases. CDR1 and CDR2 (germline): KGHSH, LQKENI. The CDR3 runs 15 residues. J gave up 5 bases and V 3 bases, and 9 bases lay outside the gene matches. DNA for the CDR3: TGTGCCAGCTCACCGCTCGGGCGGGAGGCAAACGAGCAGTACTTC. It translates to CASSPLGREANEQYF.

In its sample, this clone was seen once. The CDR3 here is CASSSGANEQFF. The DNA of the CDR3 is TGTGCCAGCAGTTCGGGGGCCAATGAGCAGTTCTTC. This chain joins TRBV11-3 and TRBJ2-1; either TRBD1 or TRBD2 may supply D (6 bases each). Trimming removed 6 bases from V and 6 bases from J, with 9 bases in between. This CDR3 spans 12 amino acids. Germline loops: CDR1 SGHNT, CDR2 YENEEA.

The chain links TRBV10-3 to TRBJ1-1; tentative D call: TRBD1 (5 bases). Germline lookup yields CDR1 ENHRY and CDR2 SYGVKD. V gave up 5 bases and J gave up 1 base, with 11 bases separating them. The CDR3 is 14 amino acids. The CDR3 sequence is CAISHGDRNTEAFF. For the CDR3, the DNA is TGTGCCATCAGTCATGGAGACAGGAACACTGAAGCTTTCTTT.

The chain joins TRBV6-5 to TRBJ2-5; TRBD2 agrees at 7 bases. CDR1 MNHEY and CDR2 SVGAGI come from the germline V gene. Losses at the gene ends were 6 bases for V and 5 bases for J; bases not matched to a gene: 9. The CDR3 has 14 residues. The CDR3 protein is CASRVGLVRETQYF. The CDR3 coding sequence is TGTGCCAGCAGGGTTGGACTAGTCCGGGAGACCCAGTACTTC.

V usage is TRBV14 and J usage is TRBJ1-4; D possibly corresponds to TRBD1 (5 bases). The CDR3 runs to 16 residues. V dropped 3 bases and J dropped 6 bases, with 17 bases sitting between them. Germline CDR1 reads SGHDN; CDR2 reads FVKESK. The CDR3: CASSQRGGVGHEKLFF. Written as DNA, the CDR3 is TGTGCCAGCAGCCAGAGGGGAGGCGTGGGCCATGAAAAACTGTTTTTT.

The rearrangement links TRBV14 to TRBJ2-7; 7 bases are a match to TRBD1. The J segment lost 4 bases and the V segment lost 3 bases, leaving 12 bases of the junction unmatched. The CDR3 contains 16 residues. Germline values: CDR1 SGHDN, CDR2 FVKESK. The CDR3 bases are TGTGCCAGCAGCCAGGGAACACCGGGACAGCCTTACGAGCAGTACTTC. As protein: CASSQGTPGQPYEQYF.

The gene calls are TRBV7-9 and TRBJ1-3; D unclear. CDR3 length: 15 amino acids. Germline assignment: CDR1 SEHNR and CDR2 FQNEAQ (reference sequence). The V end was cut by 4 bases, the J end by 1 base, with 11 bases between. CDR3 residues: CASSSFRWSGNTIYF. The DNA of the CDR3 is TGTGCCAGCAGCTCGTTTCGGTGGTCTGGAAACACCATATATTTT.

The rearrangement uses TRBV10-1 and TRBJ2-2, with D uncertain. V shed 8 bases and J shed 4 bases, with 8 bases lying between them. Germline assignment: CDR1 WNHNN and CDR2 SYGVQD (reference sequence). The CDR3 is 12 amino acids. The CDR3 nucleotides read TGCGCCAGCGGAGCAGTCACCGGGGAGCTGTTTTTT. Protein sequence: CASGAVTGELFF.

The CDR3: CASSFSGTSGNEQFF. The CDR3 nucleotides read TGTGCCAGCAGCTTTTCCGGGACTAGCGGCAATGAGCAGTTCTTC. This sequence joins TRBV7-8 and TRBJ2-1; 11 nucleotides align to TRBD2. Germline V gene lookup returns CDR1 SGHVS and CDR2 FQNEAQ. V shed 3 bases, J shed 6 bases, and the junction held 4 bases outside the gene matches. The length of the CDR3 is 15 residues.

CDR3 amino acids: CASSFWALTASSGNTIYF. The CDR3 DNA reads TGTGCCAGCAGCTTCTGGGCTTTGACCGCGAGCTCTGGAAACACCATATATTTT. The rearrangement uses TRBV5-6 and TRBJ1-3; D remains unclear. V lost 2 bases to trimming and J lost 0 bases, with 18 bases between them. CDR3 length: 18 residues. CDR1 SGHDT and CDR2 YYEEEE come from the germline V gene.

The chain joins TRBV19 to TRBJ1-1, with TRBD1 matching over 8 bases. Germline CDR1 reads LNHDA; CDR2 reads SQIVND (reference sequence). This CDR3 is built from 16 residues. The junction had 14 bases not matched to a gene; V was cut back by 6 bases and J by 5 bases. The CDR3 spells CASRSVRGPSSTEAFF. The CDR3 DNA reads as TGTGCCAGTAGATCAGTCAGGGGGCCCTCGAGTACTGAAGCTTTCTTT.